This T cell receptor beta chain emerged from a study of cytomegalovirus exposure and HLA in healthy donors (dated by TCRdb to about 2017). Study-level background: In an earlier analysis of 587 of the donors, 276 Gb of sequence data and some 100 million unique TCR beta sequences from 180 million or so T cells were reported. Five DR-DQ haplotypes were handled as single units for association and clustering, since linkage in the cohort was strong. High-throughput TCR immunosequencing, statistical association of individual TCRs with disease status, and machine learning were combined to predict cytomegalovirus infection status. The T cell repertoires of 700 or so subjects were profiled by immunosequencing and related to cytomegalovirus serostatus. On average, roughly 200,000 unique TCR beta nucleotide sequences were sequenced per donor among a few hundred genotyped donors of the cohort, with roughly 18% of those sequences being non-productive. An earlier analysis of roughly 580 of the donors used high-throughput TCR beta sequencing to judge whether each TCR beta V gene segment behaved as functional or pseudogenic. Roughly 320 gigabases of sequencing data and around 80 million unique TCR sequences made up an early release that covered 500 to 650 HLA-typed donors. All discovery cohort repertoires had been generated using a single sequencing platform. Rather than using new phenotypic data, the later analysis identified candidate immune exposures from TCR beta sequences and from how often those sequences occurred across donors. The genetic ancestry cluster associated with self-reported Caucasian donors included 81% of the roughly 400 genotyped donors. Both class I and class II loci were covered by HLA typing, at four-digit resolution. Typing coverage differed by locus: A, B, C, DRB1 and DQB1 were typed in about 620-640 donors, DQA1 in about 560, DPA1 in roughly 590, and DPB1 in approximately 450. In a later analysis, previously published TCR beta repertoires from hundreds of donors were re-analyzed and high-resolution HLA genotyping was added so that TCR occurrence patterns could be studied. A later genetic analysis used genome-wide SNP genotypes for about 65% of the 666 donors, treating that subset as a discovery cohort. The study aimed to test whether cataloging public T cell receptors could reveal signatures of past pathogen exposure. A separate validation cohort of roughly 130 different subjects was used in addition to the roughly 700-subject first cohort. Donor age, sex, ethnicity and CMV serostatus were collected together with the repertoire data.

Libraries came from the immunoSEQ multiplex PCR assay. The multiplex PCR relied on a mix of 60 forward primers for TCR Vbeta segments and 13 reverse primers for TCR Jbeta segments. The CDR3 region of rearranged TCR beta genes was amplified from genomic DNA with a multiplex PCR assay. The amplified TCR beta libraries were sequenced on the Illumina HiSeq System as 87-base-pair reads. The paper's data handling went like this. A later analysis tallied tens of millions of unique TCR beta chains across the 666 repertoires, and some 10 million of those chains were shared by two or more donors. Raw reads were error-corrected and collapsed into unique sequences by a nearest-neighbor algorithm in which closely related sequences were merged to remove PCR and sequencing errors. V, D and J gene segments were assigned by aligning CDR3 sequences to IMGT reference sequences. Each retained sequence needed at least a six-nucleotide match to both a V gene segment and a J gene segment. Rearrangements were called productive when the CDR3 lacked stop codons and stayed in frame with V and J; all others were non-productive. Following IMGT convention, CDR3 was defined as the stretch from the second conserved V-encoded cysteine to the conserved J-encoded phenylalanine. The earlier analysis of 550 to 650 of the donors excluded any sequence lacking an unambiguous match to a single V gene segment. An earlier analysis of several hundred of the donors called V segments functional above 56.7% productive rearrangements and segregating when the between-donor standard deviation exceeded 5%. A statistical classification framework was built for diagnosing cytomegalovirus status from the catalog of TCR beta chain sequences. In a later analysis, TCR nucleotide sequences were compared against IMGT/GENE-DB human TR gene sequences so that V and J genes could be assigned. A later analysis assigned CDR3 sequences and most-parsimonious VDJ recombination scenarios with the TCRdist pipeline. In a later analysis, each TCR beta chain was defined by its CDR3 amino acid sequence together with its V-gene family, and reads lacking a unique V-gene family were excluded. As a way to deal with suspected cross-contamination and a sequencing artifact, a later analysis dropped under 600 nucleotide sequences that were highly shared and had low generation probability. In a later analysis, a clonal expansion index for each public chain was calculated from normalized within-repertoire ranks of inferred template counts. In a later analysis, generation probabilities were computed using a VDJ recombination model fitted to out-of-frame rearrangements, and the results were checked against IGoR. In a later analysis, TCR-TCR, TCR-HLA and TCR-CMV co-occurrence was scored with hypergeometric tests, and a repertoire-size bias correction was applied to TCR pairs. To estimate false discovery rates, a later analysis permuted the HLA or CMV assignments 20 times. In a later analysis, co-occurring TCRs were grouped with DBSCAN, and TCRdist sequence similarity was added when clustering was performed within HLA-allele-positive subsets. For co-occurrence clustering, repertoires with fewer than 30,000 or more than 120,000 public chains were excluded, along with roughly five repertoires with anomalous nucleotide sharing. TCRdb obtained this table from immuneACCESS and retained in-frame rearrangements with V and J assigned. These tables miss some clones; where compared with another copy, unresolved V genes account for less than half of the shortfall, and the remainder is unexplained. V and J calls plus clone size are reproduced from that table; the DNA served to infer D and trimming. This sample has around 140,000 clones in its table, and roughly 9.8% of those were observed once. Under 2% of the sample is in the top ten clones.

For this clone: The antigen this receptor binds is unknown. Nothing much larger sits one base from this clone, and base qualities are not available.

General findings and caveats noted by the study authors: In a later analysis, TCR association rates were found to vary across HLA loci, with the most associated TCRs seen for DRB1 alleles and the fewest for HLA-C alleles. According to a later genetic analysis, donors in an Asian-associated ancestry cluster had fewer N-insertions in productive TCRs than the roughly 660-donor mean. While some public TCRs were present in many individuals, most TCR sequences turned up only very rarely across donors. Roughly uniform sequencing depth across donors was assumed in presence/absence analyses, although this assumption may not hold. In the study, approximately 160 TCR beta chains were listed as associated with cytomegalovirus. In both the original and validation cohorts, the classifier was reported to diagnose cytomegalovirus status with high specificity and sensitivity. Strong co-occurrence of HLA alleles, especially DR and DQ, made assigning TCR associations to individual alleles difficult. In vitro tests confirmed that a few of the cytomegalovirus-associated TCR beta chains recognize cytomegalovirus antigens. Because counts were too low, around 17 rarely observed V segments, including chromosome 9 orphons, were left out of the earlier analysis of some 600 of the donors. Linkage disequilibrium might explain the correlated functional status among segregating V segments, but an unknown experimental factor could not be ruled out. Broadly in line with IMGT annotations, most TCR beta V segments showed up in productive rearrangements about 87% or about 30% of the time in an earlier analysis of approximately 600 of the donors. A cluster of highly shared sequence variants was judged likely to represent a technical artifact of the sequencing pipeline. According to a later analysis, parvovirus B19, influenza, CMV and Epstein-Barr virus appeared linked to several top co-occurrence clusters. According to a later analysis, most CMV-associated TCR beta chains appeared to be HLA-restricted, and the HLA associations seemed to be driven largely by CMV exposure. Because some donors lacked HLA typing at each locus, the association tests relied only on the typed subset. A further reported finding was that TCR beta sequences accurately predicted the HLA-A and HLA-B alleles for most subjects in the first cohort. V-gene and J-gene trimming of TCR beta chains was associated with a missense DCLRE1C variant in a later genetic analysis, and the association was replicated in an independent cohort. According to the authors, the approach could potentially be generalized to other disease states and immunological phenotypes. A later analysis found that HLA-associated TCR beta chains were more clonally expanded and had lower generation probabilities than equally common non-associated chains. At a false discovery rate of 0.05, a later analysis linked fewer than 20,000 TCR beta sequences to specific HLA alleles. The cohort was sequenced for TCR beta chains only, and without alpha or paired-chain data the features that could be detected were limited. For the cohort, immune exposure information was limited to CMV serostatus.

The cohort was made up of approximately 670 healthy bone marrow donors. At the time of sampling, every cohort member was nominally healthy, though immune exposures that went unrecorded were likely present. The donor tested CMV seronegative and was one of the 352 seronegative cohort members. A peripheral blood sample was provided by each donor, and peripheral blood mononuclear cells were used for TCR beta sequencing. Genomic DNA was extracted from the blood cell samples with the Qiagen DNeasy Blood Extraction Kit. The TCR comes from a man between 45 and 60 years old in good health and CMV-seronegative. Sequencing was performed on PBMCs.

The DNA sequence follows: TGTGCCAGCAGTGAAGTTTCGACAGGAACTAAACTGTTTTTT. It encodes CASSEVSTGTKLFF. This sequence uses TRBV25-1 and TRBJ1-4; D gene: possibly TRBD1, on 6 matching bases. Trimming at the junction amounts to 2 bases on V and 11 bases on J, and the germline ends lie 15 bases apart. From its cysteine to its phenylalanine, the CDR3 spans 14 amino acids. Left in the record is the CDR3 DNA by itself, 42 bases read in frame from the first base. The germline V gene encodes CDR1 MGHDK and CDR2 SYGVNS.